This passage covers 17 T cell receptor beta chains from one sample sequenced in a study of blood T cell repertoires in COVID-19. TCRdb's table, derived via immunoSEQ multiplex PCR, lists solely in-frame clones and lacks some. The sample includes some 180,000 clones, approximately 88% of them seen just once. Input material: peripheral blood. Receptors were obtained from a man between 35 and 55 years old with acute or convalescent COVID-19.

In this sample, this clone turned up a few times. The rearrangement uses TRBV29-1 and TRBJ2-3; D is uncertain. Trimming cost V 4 bases and J 3 bases, with 11 bases left between them. Germline-derived CDR1 and CDR2 are SQVTM and ANQGSEA. CDR3 size: 13 residues. The CDR3 region has the DNA TGCAGCGTTGCCAGTGAGGAGACAGATACGCAGTATTTT. This encodes CSVASEETDTQYF.

The chain has TRBV11-2 and TRBJ1-2, with 7 bases matching TRBD1. The CDR3 length is 13 residues. Germline CDR1 reads SGHAT; CDR2 reads FQNNGV. V was pared by 7 bases and J by 8 bases, with 10 bases of the junction left unmatched. The CDR3 region has the DNA TGTGCCAGCACCCAACCGACAGGGATCGGCTACACCTTC. Translated: CASTQPTGIGYTF.

This rearrangement joins TRBV10-3 to TRBJ2-4; TRBD1 is a possible D gene (6 bases). This CDR3 is 17 amino acids long. Trimming stripped 2 bases from V and 1 base from J, with 15 bases between. Germline CDR1 is ENHRY and CDR2 is SYGVKD. The CDR3 coding sequence is TGTGCCATCAGTGAGACTACAGGGCTGGGGGCCAAAAACATTCAGTACTTC. It encodes CAISETTGLGAKNIQYF.

The gene calls are TRBV30 and TRBJ2-1; tentatively, D is TRBD2 (6 bases). Trimming cost V 0 bases and J 0 bases, with 12 bases left between them. Germline-derived CDR1 and CDR2 are GTSNPN and SVGIG (reference sequence). The CDR3 is 16 residues long. The CDR3 DNA is TGTGCCTGGAGTGTAGGAGGGAGGAGCTCCTACAATGAGCAGTTCTTC. Translating gives CAWSVGGRSSYNEQFF. The full variable domain, completed using reference TRBV30 and TRBJ2-1, is SQTIHQWPATLVQPVGSPLSLECTVEGTSNPNLYWYRQAAGRGLQLLFYSVGIGQISSEVPQNLSASRPQDRQFILSSKKLLLSDSGFYLCAWSVGGRSSYNEQFFGPGTRLTVL.

The gene calls are TRBV7-2 and TRBJ2-3; TRBD2 matches 11 bases. The CDR3 has 16 residues. The V gene end was trimmed by 4 bases and the J gene end by 2 bases; junction bases not matched to a gene: 5. CDR1 and CDR2 (germline): SGHTA, FQGNSA. The CDR3 sequence is CASSSRLAGYTDTQYF. CDR3 DNA: TGTGCCAGCAGCTCCCGACTAGCGGGATACACAGATACGCAGTATTTT.

The chain employs TRBV27 and TRBJ2-7; D is ambiguous. Trimming removed 3 bases from V and 3 bases from J, with 9 bases in between. Germline V gene data show CDR1 as MNHEY and CDR2 as SMNVEV (reference sequence). This CDR3 has 13 amino acids. CDR3: CASSLSAGYEQYF. CDR3 bases: TGTGCCAGCAGTTTGAGCGCCGGCTACGAGCAGTACTTC.

The V gene is TRBV15, the J gene TRBJ1-2, with TRBD1 matching 10 bases. The CDR3 length is 15 residues. The trim removed 3 bases at V and 6 bases at J, leaving 7 bases unmatched. CDR1 and CDR2 (germline): LNHNV, YYDKDF (reference sequence). The CDR3: CATSSVGQGEDGYTF. The CDR3 DNA sequence: TGTGCCACCAGCAGTGTCGGACAGGGGGAGGATGGCTACACCTTC.

The chain has TRBV10-1 and TRBJ2-3; 9 bases are a match to TRBD2. V shed 3 bases, J shed 1 base, and the junction held 5 bases outside the gene matches. Germline V CDR1 and CDR2: WNHNN, SYGVQD (reference sequence). The CDR3 runs 16 residues. CDR3 region: CASSDVQRGGTDTQYF. DNA of the CDR3: TGCGCCAGCAGTGATGTCCAGCGGGGGGGCACAGATACGCAGTATTTT.

V and J are TRBV24-1 and TRBJ2-2; no firm D call. The CDR3 is made up of 13 amino acids. Germline V gives CDR1 KGHDR, CDR2 SFDVKD. V was clipped by 3 bases and J by 6 bases, with 7 bases between them. Here the CDR3 DNA reads TGTGCCACCAGTGATCCTAATCCCGGGGAGCTGTTTTTT. Translation gives CATSDPNPGELFF.

The rearrangement links TRBV19 to TRBJ1-2, with D unclear. The CDR3 is 15 amino acids. Between the trimmed V and J ends, which lost 7 bases and 8 bases, there was a span of 23 bases. Germline CDR1 reads LNHDA; CDR2 reads SQIVND (reference sequence). The CDR3 spells CASTSDRPTSGGYTF. CDR3 DNA: TGTGCCAGTACCTCAGATCGGCCAACCTCGGGGGGCTACACCTTC.

The chain is built from TRBV19 and TRBJ1-2; 10 bases match TRBD1. The germline gives CDR1 LNHDA, CDR2 SQIVND (reference sequence). The ends lost 6 bases at V and 8 bases at J; junction bases unmatched: 9. There are 14 residues in the CDR3. CDR3 loop: CASRQTGGYSGYTF. The CDR3 bases are TGTGCCAGTAGACAGACAGGGGGCTACAGCGGCTACACCTTC.

The V and J genes are TRBV7-9 and TRBJ2-1; possible D gene TRBD1, 5 bases. The V gene lost 5 bases and the J gene lost 8 bases, with 19 bases spanning the gap. CDR1 is SEHNR and CDR2 is FQNEAQ in the germline V gene (reference sequence). This CDR3 spans 15 amino acids. The CDR3 spells CASSIIQVLGHEQFF. Here the CDR3 DNA reads TGTGCCAGCAGCATTATACAGGTTCTTGGCCATGAGCAGTTCTTC.

The V gene is TRBV5-5, the J gene TRBJ2-2; D may be TRBD1 (5 bases). The CDR3 length is 16 residues. Germline V gene data show CDR1 as SGHKS and CDR2 as YYEKEE (reference sequence). The germline V and J ends were trimmed by 4 bases and 3 bases, with 16 bases remaining between them. In DNA form, the CDR3 reads TGTGCCAGCAGCCGGGCGGTGGCAGGGTACACCGGGGAGCTGTTTTTT. This codes for CASSRAVAGYTGELFF. Full variable domain (remainder filled in from reference TRBV5-5 and TRBJ2-2): DAGVTQSPTHLIKTRGQQVTLRCSPISGHKSVSWYQQVLGQGPQFIFQYYEKEERGRGNFPDRFSARQFPNYSSELNVNALLLGDSALYLCASSRAVAGYTGELFFGEGSRLTVL.

CDR3 region: CASSTSPPIGQGVTYEQYF. CDR3 sequence (DNA): TGTGCCAGTAGTACCTCACCGCCAATCGGACAGGGAGTAACCTACGAGCAGTACTTC. The chain recombines TRBV19 with TRBJ2-7; 8 bases are shared with TRBD1. Germline V lookup: CDR1 LNHDA, CDR2 SQIVND (reference sequence). This CDR3 region has 19 residues. With V trimmed by 4 bases and J by 2 bases, 19 bases remained unmatched.

This clone was picked up a small number of times. The chain recombines TRBV28 with TRBJ1-6; the D gene is possibly TRBD1 (6 bases). The CDR3 is 16 residues long. Per the germline V gene, CDR1 is MDHEN and CDR2 is SYDVKM. V was shortened by 3 bases and J by 5 bases, with 14 bases between the two germline ends. The CDR3 protein is CASSFQTGPNNSPLHF. CDR3 DNA sequence: TGTGCCAGCAGTTTCCAAACAGGGCCTAATAATTCACCCCTCCACTTT.

This rearrangement joins TRBV21-1 to TRBJ2-2; the D segment call TRBD1 is taken from the table without a DNA check. TRBV21-1 is recorded as a pseudogene. This CDR3 has 14 residues. CDR3 in amino acids: CASSKGPQTGELFF. CDR3 DNA: TGTGCCAGCAGCAAGGGCCCCCAAACCGGGGAGCTGTTTTTT.

The gene calls are TRBV27 and TRBJ2-7, with D possibly TRBD1 on 6 matching bases. The CDR3 consists of 14 residues. CDR1 and CDR2 from the germline V gene are MNHEY and SMNVEV (reference sequence). V lost 4 bases to trimming and J lost 0 bases, with 10 bases between them. As DNA, the CDR3 is TGTGCCAGCAGTTCGGACAGCTACTCCTACGAGCAGTACTTC. Amino acid sequence: CASSSDSYSYEQYF.